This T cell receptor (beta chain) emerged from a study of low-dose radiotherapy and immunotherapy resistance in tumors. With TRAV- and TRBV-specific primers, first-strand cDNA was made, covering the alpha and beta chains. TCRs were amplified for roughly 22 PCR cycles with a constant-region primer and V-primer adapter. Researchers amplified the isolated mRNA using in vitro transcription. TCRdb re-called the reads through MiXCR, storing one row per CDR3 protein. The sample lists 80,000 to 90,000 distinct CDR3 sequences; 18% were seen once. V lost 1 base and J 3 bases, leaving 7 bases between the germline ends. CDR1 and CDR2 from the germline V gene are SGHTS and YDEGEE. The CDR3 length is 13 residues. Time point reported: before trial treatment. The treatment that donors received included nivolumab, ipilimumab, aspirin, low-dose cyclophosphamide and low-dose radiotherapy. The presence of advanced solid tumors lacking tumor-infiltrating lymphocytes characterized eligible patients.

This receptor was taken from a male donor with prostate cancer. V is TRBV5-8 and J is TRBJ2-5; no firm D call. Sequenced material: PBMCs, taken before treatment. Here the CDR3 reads CASSLFTEETQYF. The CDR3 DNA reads TGTGCCAGCAGCTTGTTTACAGAAGAGACCCAGTACTTC.